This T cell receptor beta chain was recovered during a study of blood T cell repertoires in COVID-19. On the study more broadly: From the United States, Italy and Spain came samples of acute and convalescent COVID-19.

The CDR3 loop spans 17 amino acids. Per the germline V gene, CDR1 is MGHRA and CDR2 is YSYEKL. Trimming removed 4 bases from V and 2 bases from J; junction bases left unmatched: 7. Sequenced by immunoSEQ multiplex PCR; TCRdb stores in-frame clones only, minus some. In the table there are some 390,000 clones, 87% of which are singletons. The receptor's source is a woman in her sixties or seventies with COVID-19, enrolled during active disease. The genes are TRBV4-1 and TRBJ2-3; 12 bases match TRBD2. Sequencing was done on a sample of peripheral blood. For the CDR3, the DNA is TGCGCCAGCAGCCCATCGCGGACTAGCGGGACCACAGATACGCAGTATTTT. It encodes CASSPSRTSGTTDTQYF.